Here is one T cell receptor beta chain with its context. As yet, its antigen is unknown. This specimen belongs to a study of blood T cells in healthy people across ages. Study in general: Per two T cells, template switching captured roughly one barcoded beta molecule. Study-level findings and limits: Age showed a roughly linear inverse relationship with TCR beta diversity per million T cells.

The J segment lost 1 base and the V segment lost 7 bases, leaving 6 bases of the junction unmatched. This CDR3 has 14 residues. The germline V gene encodes CDR1 SNHLY and CDR2 FYNNEI. A J-beta primer mix and a sample-barcoded 5' primer were used in a second PCR of about 7 to 12 cycles. Each CDR3 protein is one row after TCRdb ran MiXCR on the 5' RACE reads. Among roughly 1,700,000 distinct CDR3 sequences, roughly 28% were seen once, and the ten largest hold over 7%. V and J are TRBV2 and TRBJ2-5, with TRBD2 matching 7 bases. The receptor was isolated from a woman in her 30s in good health. Sequencing used blood. CDR3 in amino acids: CASTGAGIQETQYF. The CDR3 coding sequence is TGTGCCAGCACTGGAGCGGGGATCCAAGAGACCCAGTACTTC.